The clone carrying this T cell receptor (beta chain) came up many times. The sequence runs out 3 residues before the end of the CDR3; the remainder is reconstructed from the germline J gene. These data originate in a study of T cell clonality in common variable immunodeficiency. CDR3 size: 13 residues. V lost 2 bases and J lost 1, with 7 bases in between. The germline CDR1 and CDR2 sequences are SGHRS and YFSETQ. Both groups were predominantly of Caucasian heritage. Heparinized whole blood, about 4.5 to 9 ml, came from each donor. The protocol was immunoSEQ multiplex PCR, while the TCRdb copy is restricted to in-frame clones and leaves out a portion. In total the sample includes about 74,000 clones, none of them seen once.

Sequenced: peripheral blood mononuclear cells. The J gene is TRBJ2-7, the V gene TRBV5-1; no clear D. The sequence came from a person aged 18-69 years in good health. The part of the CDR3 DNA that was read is TGCGCCAGCAGCTTCACAGCATCCTACGAG. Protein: CASSFTASYE. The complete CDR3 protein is CASSFTASYEQYF.